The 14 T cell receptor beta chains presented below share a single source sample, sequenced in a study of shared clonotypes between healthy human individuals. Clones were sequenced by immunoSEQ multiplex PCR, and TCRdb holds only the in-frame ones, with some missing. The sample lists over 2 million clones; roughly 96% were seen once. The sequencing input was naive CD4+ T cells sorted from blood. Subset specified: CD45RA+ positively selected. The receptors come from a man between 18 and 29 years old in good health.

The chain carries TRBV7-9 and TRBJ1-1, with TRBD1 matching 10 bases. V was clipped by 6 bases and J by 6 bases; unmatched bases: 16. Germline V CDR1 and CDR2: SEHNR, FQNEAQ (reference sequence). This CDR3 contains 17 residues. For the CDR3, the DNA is TGTGCCAGCAGTCCTATGGGGACAGGGGTCGAAGGTTCTGAAGCTTTCTTT. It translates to CASSPMGTGVEGSEAFF.

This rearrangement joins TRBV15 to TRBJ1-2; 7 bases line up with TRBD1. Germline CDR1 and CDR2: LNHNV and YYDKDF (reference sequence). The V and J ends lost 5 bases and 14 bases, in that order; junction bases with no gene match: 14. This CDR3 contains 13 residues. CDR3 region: CATSSRTGPRDTF. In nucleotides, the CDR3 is TGTGCCACCAGCTCCCGGACAGGACCCAGGGATACCTTC.

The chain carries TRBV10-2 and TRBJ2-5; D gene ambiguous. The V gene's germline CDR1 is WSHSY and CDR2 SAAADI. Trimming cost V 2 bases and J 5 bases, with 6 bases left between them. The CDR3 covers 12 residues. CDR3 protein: CASSEGVETQYF. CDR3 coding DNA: TGCGCCAGCAGTGAGGGGGTGGAGACCCAGTACTTC.

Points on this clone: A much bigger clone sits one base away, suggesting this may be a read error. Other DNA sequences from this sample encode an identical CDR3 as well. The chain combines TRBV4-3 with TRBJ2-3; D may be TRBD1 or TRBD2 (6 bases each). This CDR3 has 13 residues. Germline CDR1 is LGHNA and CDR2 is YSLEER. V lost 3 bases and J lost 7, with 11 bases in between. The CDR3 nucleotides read TGCGCCAGCAGCCAGGGGGCGGGAAATACGCAGTATTTT. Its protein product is CASSQGAGNTQYF.

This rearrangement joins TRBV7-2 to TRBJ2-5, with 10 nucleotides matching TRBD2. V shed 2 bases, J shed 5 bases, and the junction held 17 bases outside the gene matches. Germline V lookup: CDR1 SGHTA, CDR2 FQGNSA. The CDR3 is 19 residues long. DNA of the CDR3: TGTGCCAGCAGCTTAATTTGGCTAGCGGGAGCCACTATTGGCGAGACCCAGTACTTC. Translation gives CASSLIWLAGATIGETQYF.

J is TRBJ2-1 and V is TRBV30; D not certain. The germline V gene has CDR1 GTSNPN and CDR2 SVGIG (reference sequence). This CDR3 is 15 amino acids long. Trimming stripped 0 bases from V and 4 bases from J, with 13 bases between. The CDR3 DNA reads TGTGCCTGGAGTGTACATGGGGTAGTGTACAATGAGCAGTTCTTC. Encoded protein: CAWSVHGVVYNEQFF.

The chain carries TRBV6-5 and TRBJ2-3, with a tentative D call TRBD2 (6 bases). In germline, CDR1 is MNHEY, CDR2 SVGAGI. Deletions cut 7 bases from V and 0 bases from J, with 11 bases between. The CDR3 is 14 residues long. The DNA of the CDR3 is TGTGCCAGCACCCACGGGGGAAGCACAGATACGCAGTATTTT. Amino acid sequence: CASTHGGSTDTQYF.

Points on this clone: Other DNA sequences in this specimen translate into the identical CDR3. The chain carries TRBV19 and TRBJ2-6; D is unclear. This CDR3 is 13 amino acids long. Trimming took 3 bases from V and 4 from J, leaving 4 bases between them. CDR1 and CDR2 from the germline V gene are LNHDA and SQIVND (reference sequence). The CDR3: CASSISGANVLTF. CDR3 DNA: TGTGCCAGTAGTATCTCCGGGGCCAACGTCCTGACTTTC.

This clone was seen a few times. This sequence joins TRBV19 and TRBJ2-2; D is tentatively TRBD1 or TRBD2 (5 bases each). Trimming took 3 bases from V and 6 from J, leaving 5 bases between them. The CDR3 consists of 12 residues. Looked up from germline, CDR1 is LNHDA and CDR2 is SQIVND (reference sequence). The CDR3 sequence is CASSMGAGELFF. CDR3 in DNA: TGTGCCAGTAGTATGGGGGCCGGGGAGCTGTTTTTT.

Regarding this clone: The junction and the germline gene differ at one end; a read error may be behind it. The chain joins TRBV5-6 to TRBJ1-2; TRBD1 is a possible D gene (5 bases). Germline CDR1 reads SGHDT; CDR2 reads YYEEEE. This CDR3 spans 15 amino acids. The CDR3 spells CASSLARQGNYGYTF. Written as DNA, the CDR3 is TGTGCCAGCAGCTTGGCTCGCCAGGGTAACTACGGCTACACCTTC.

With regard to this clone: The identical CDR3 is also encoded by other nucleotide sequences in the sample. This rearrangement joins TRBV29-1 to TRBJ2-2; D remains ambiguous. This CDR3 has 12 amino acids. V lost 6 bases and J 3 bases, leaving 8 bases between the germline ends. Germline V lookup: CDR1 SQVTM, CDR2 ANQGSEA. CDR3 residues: CSVRLDTGELFF. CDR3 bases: TGCAGCGTCCGCCTGGACACCGGGGAGCTGTTTTTT.

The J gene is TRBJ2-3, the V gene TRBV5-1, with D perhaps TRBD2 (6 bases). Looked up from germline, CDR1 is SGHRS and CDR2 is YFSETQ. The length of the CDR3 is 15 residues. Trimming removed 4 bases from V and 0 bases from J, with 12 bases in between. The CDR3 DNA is TGCGCCAGCAGCCGGGGGTGGCGGAGCACAGATACGCAGTATTTT. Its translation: CASSRGWRSTDTQYF.

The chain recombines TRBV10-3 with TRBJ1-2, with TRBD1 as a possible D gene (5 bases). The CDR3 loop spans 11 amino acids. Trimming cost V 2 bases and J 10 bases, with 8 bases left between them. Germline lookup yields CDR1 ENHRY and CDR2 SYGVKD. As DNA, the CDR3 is TGTGCCATCAGTGAGGGAGGGACCTACACCTTC. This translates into CAISEGGTYTF.

In nucleotides, the CDR3 is TGTGCCAGCAGCTTGGGCCCGGGACTAGGAAACTACGAGCAGTACTTC. It yields the protein CASSLGPGLGNYEQYF. V gene TRBV5-6 combines with J gene TRBJ2-7, with 8 positions matching TRBD2. The germline V gene has CDR1 SGHDT and CDR2 YYEEEE. V lost 0 bases to trimming and J lost 3 bases; unmatched junction nucleotides: 8. This CDR3 contains 16 residues.